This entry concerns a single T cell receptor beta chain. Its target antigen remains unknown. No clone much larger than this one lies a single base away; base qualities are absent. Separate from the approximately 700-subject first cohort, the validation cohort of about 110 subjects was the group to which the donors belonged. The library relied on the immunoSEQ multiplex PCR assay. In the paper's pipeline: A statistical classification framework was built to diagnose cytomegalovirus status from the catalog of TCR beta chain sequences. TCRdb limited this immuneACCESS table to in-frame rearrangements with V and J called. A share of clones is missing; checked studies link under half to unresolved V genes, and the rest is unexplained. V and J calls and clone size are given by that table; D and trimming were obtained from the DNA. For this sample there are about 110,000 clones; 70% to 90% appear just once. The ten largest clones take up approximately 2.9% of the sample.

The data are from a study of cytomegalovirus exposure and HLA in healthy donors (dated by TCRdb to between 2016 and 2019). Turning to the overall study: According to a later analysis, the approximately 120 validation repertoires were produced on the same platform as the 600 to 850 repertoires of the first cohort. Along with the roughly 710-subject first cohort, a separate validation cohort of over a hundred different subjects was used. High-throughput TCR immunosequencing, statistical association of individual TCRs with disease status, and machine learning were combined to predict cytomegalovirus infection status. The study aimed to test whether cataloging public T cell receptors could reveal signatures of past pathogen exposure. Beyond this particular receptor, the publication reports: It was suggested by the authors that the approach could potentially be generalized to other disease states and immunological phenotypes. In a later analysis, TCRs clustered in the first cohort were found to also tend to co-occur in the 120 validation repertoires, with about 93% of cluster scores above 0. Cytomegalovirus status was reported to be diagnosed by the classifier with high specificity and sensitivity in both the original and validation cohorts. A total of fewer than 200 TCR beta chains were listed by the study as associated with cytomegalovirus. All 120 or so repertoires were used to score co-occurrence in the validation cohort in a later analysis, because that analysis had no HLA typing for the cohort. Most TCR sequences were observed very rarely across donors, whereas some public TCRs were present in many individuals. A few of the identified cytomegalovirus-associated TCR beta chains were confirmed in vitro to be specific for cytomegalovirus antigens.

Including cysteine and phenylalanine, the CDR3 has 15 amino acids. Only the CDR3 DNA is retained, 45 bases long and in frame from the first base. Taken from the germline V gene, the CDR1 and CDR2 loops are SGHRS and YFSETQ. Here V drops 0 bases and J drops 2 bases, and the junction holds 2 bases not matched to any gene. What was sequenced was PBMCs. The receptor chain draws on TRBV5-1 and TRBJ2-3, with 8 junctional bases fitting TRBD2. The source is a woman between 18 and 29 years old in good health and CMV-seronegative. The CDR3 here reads CASSLVAGPTDTQYF. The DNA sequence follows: TGCGCCAGCAGCTTGGTAGCGGGGCCCACAGATACGCAGTATTTT.